The rows below give T cell receptor beta chains drawn from one sample of a study of human T cells and chemical hapten exposure. TCRdb re-derived calls from the RACE reads in MiXCR, one entry per CDR3 protein. The repertoire holds roughly 54,000 distinct CDR3 sequences, with just under 10% as singletons. Sequencing was performed on whole blood, taken in connection with sensitization to the hapten diphenylcyclopropenone (DPC). These receptors all come from a woman aged 50 to 60 with alopecia areata. Some clones in this sample may be carry-over from other donors' samples. Both conserved end residues are part of each CDR3. A D gene is named only where the DNA matches it firmly. The size field is filled for only some rows; it gives once, few, many or a size class.

v_gene	j_gene	len	abundance	d_gene	CDR3nt	CDR3aa
TRBV5-5	TRBJ1-1	13	few	-	TGTGCCAGCAGTTTCGGACAGAACACTGAAGCTTTCTTT	CASSFGQNTEAFF
TRBV6-5	TRBJ2-2	16	-	-	TGTGCCAGCAGTTATCAGGAGGGAACAATCCCCGGGGAGCTGTTTTTT	CASSYQEGTIPGELFF
TRBV7-2	TRBJ2-7	15	few	TRBD1	TGTGCCAGCAGCTTAATGGGACAGGAGCCCTACGAGCAGTACTTC	CASSLMGQEPYEQYF
TRBV7-2	TRBJ2-3	14	many	TRBD2	TGTGCCAGCAGCTCGACTAGCGGGGGACATACGCAGTATTTT	CASSSTSGGHTQYF
TRBV10-2	TRBJ2-1	15	-	TRBD2	TGCGCCAGCAGCCTTCGTCGGGGCGGGGGGGCAAATAAGTTCTTC	CASSLRRGGGANKFF
TRBV7-9	TRBJ2-1	14	-	TRBD1	TGTGCCAGCAGCCCAGGACAGGGACTGGATGAGCAGTTCTTC	CASSPGQGLDEQFF
TRBV6-2/TRBV6-3	TRBJ2-1	15	-	TRBD2	TGTGCCAGCAGTTACCGACTAGCGGGGTACAATGAGCAGTTCTTC	CASSYRLAGYNEQFF
TRBV29-1	TRBJ2-5	13	-	-	TGCAGCGTTGAATTGGCCCCCCGGGGAGCCCTGTACTTC	CSVELAPRGALYF
TRBV5-6	TRBJ2-3	15	few	TRBD1	TGTGCCAGCAGAAACCAGGGACAGAGCACAGATACGCAGTATTTT	CASRNQGQSTDTQYF
TRBV3-1	TRBJ1-1	13	many	-	TGTGCCAGCAGCCGGGGCCCGGGCACTGAAGCTTTCTTT	CASSRGPGTEAFF
TRBV18	TRBJ2-4	15	-	-	TGTGCCAGCCTACCGGGTCCAGGGGCCAAAAACATTCAGTACTTC	CASLPGPGAKNIQYF
TRBV20-1	TRBJ2-5	13	many	TRBD1	TGCAGTGCTGGCCAGACAGGGGAAGAGACCCAGTACTTC	CSAGQTGEETQYF
TRBV6-1	TRBJ1-2	17	many	-	TGTGCCAGCAGTCCACCCCCGGGAGAATCTAAGAACTATGGCTACACCTTC	CASSPPPGESKNYGYTF
TRBV28	TRBJ2-7	14	once	-	TGTGCCAGCAGTTTCCGGCAGGAGACCTACGAGCAGTACTTC	CASSFRQETYEQYF
TRBV19	TRBJ2-2	16	-	TRBD2	TGTGCCAGTAGTCCAAAAGCGGGAGTGACCACCGGGGAGCTGTTTTTT	CASSPKAGVTTGELFF
TRBV7-2	TRBJ1-6	16	-	-	TGTGCCAGCAGCTTAGCGGCAGGGAAGGTTAATTCACCCCTCCACTTT	CASSLAAGKVNSPLHF
TRBV7-2	TRBJ1-5	13	few	TRBD1	TGTGCCAGCAGCCGGGACAGCCAAAAGCCCCAGCATTTT	CASSRDSQKPQHF
TRBV18	TRBJ2-5	14	few	-	TGTGCCAGCTCACCGGACAGAATTCAAGAGACCCAGTACTTC	CASSPDRIQETQYF
TRBV12-3/TRBV12-4	TRBJ2-7	14	-	TRBD1	TGTGCCAGCAGCACCGGGACAGGAGGTTTGGAGCAGTACTTC	CASSTGTGGLEQYF
TRBV20-1	TRBJ2-1	12	many	-	TGCAGTGCTAGAGACCCCCCGAGTGAGCAGTTCTTC	CSARDPPSEQFF
TRBV7-2	TRBJ2-1	15	-	-	TGTGCCAGCAGCTTAGCGCCAGAACCTTACAATGAGCAGTTCTTC	CASSLAPEPYNEQFF
TRBV3-1	TRBJ2-7	12	-	-	TGTGCCAGCAGCCAAGTCTACAATGAGCAGTACTTC	CASSQVYNEQYF
TRBV20-1	TRBJ2-1	11	few	-	TGCAGTGCTAGCGGGATCCATGAGCAGTTCTTC	CSASGIHEQFF
TRBV2	TRBJ2-2	15	many	TRBD1	TGTGCCAGCAGGGTGACAGGGGGCAGCACCGGGGAGCTGTTTTTT	CASRVTGGSTGELFF